These T cell receptor beta chains were read from a single sample in a study of control samples from healthy donors and cancer patients. Profiled with immunoSEQ multiplex PCR; TCRdb holds only in-frame clones, not every one. Among some 150,000 clones listed, approximately 93% were seen once. Sequenced: blood. The receptors stem from a middle-aged man in good health. Each CDR3 is given with its conserved first and last residue. The order of the fields is J gene, V gene, clone size, D gene, CDR3 length, CDR3 protein, CDR3 DNA. A D gene is named only where the DNA matches it firmly. Clone size is shown for a subset of rows, as once, few, many or a class of expanded clone.

j_gene: TRBJ2-4; v_gene: TRBV7-9; abundance: .; d_gene: .; len: 14; CDR3aa: CASSFGRAKNIQYF; CDR3nt: TGTGCCAGCAGCTTTGGCAGGGCCAAAAACATTCAGTACTTC
j_gene: TRBJ2-3; v_gene: TRBV18; abundance: .; d_gene: .; len: 16; CDR3aa: CASSLAGRGLADTQYF; CDR3nt: TGTGCCAGCTCACTCGCGGGGCGGGGACTCGCAGATACGCAGTATTTT
j_gene: TRBJ2-3; v_gene: TRBV13; abundance: .; d_gene: .; len: 17; CDR3aa: CASSLSGWQAPTDTQYF; CDR3nt: TGTGCCAGCAGCTTATCCGGTTGGCAAGCTCCCACAGATACGCAGTATTTT
j_gene: TRBJ2-1; v_gene: TRBV5-5; abundance: .; d_gene: TRBD2; len: 19; CDR3aa: CASSLATSGSLSSYNEQFF; CDR3nt: TGTGCCAGCAGCTTGGCCACTAGCGGGTCTCTTAGCTCCTACAATGAGCAGTTCTTC
j_gene: TRBJ2-5; v_gene: TRBV9; abundance: few; d_gene: TRBD1; len: 16; CDR3aa: CASSPRQGEVGETQYF; CDR3nt: TGTGCCAGCAGCCCCAGACAGGGAGAAGTGGGAGAGACCCAGTACTTC
j_gene: TRBJ2-7; v_gene: TRBV29-1; abundance: .; d_gene: .; len: 13; CDR3aa: CSVDMEGRYEQYF; CDR3nt: TGCAGCGTTGATATGGAGGGCCGCTACGAGCAGTACTTC
j_gene: TRBJ1-4; v_gene: TRBV3-1/TRBV3-2; abundance: .; d_gene: .; len: 15; CDR3aa: CASSQEQGGNEKLFF; CDR3nt: TGTGCCAGCAGCCAAGAACAGGGTGGTAATGAAAAACTGTTTTTT
j_gene: TRBJ2-1; v_gene: TRBV7-9; abundance: once; d_gene: TRBD2; len: 16; CDR3aa: CASSFQTSGTYNEQFF; CDR3nt: TGTGCCAGCAGCTTTCAAACTAGCGGGACCTACAATGAGCAGTTCTTC
j_gene: TRBJ2-3; v_gene: TRBV27; abundance: .; d_gene: .; len: 15; CDR3aa: CASRGVRLRTDTQYF; CDR3nt: TGTGCCAGTAGGGGGGTAAGGCTACGCACAGATACGCAGTATTTT
j_gene: TRBJ2-5; v_gene: TRBV20-1; abundance: .; d_gene: .; len: 11; CDR3aa: CSAQGRETQYF; CDR3nt: TGCAGTGCTCAGGGAAGAGAGACCCAGTACTTC
j_gene: TRBJ2-4; v_gene: TRBV28; abundance: .; d_gene: .; len: 17; CDR3aa: CASSPYPLSWGKNIQYF; CDR3nt: TGTGCCAGCTCACCTTACCCCTTGTCTTGGGGCAAAAACATTCAGTACTTC
j_gene: TRBJ1-2; v_gene: TRBV28; abundance: few; d_gene: .; len: 18; CDR3aa: CASSVVRGLLEINYGYTF; CDR3nt: TGTGCCAGCAGCGTGGTGCGGGGACTATTAGAAATTAACTATGGCTACACCTTC
j_gene: TRBJ1-2; v_gene: TRBV28; abundance: .; d_gene: TRBD1; len: 15; CDR3aa: CASSPYGDRIYGYTF; CDR3nt: TGTGCCAGCAGTCCCTATGGGGACAGAATATATGGCTACACCTTC
j_gene: TRBJ2-3; v_gene: TRBV4-1; abundance: .; d_gene: .; len: 15; CDR3aa: CASSQDGPRGYTQYF; CDR3nt: TGCGCCAGCAGCCAAGATGGACCTCGCGGATATACGCAGTATTTT
j_gene: TRBJ1-2; v_gene: TRBV5-1; abundance: .; d_gene: .; len: 12; CDR3aa: CASSQDSYGYTF; CDR3nt: TGCGCCAGCAGCCAGGACAGCTATGGCTACACCTTC
j_gene: TRBJ1-2; v_gene: TRBV19; abundance: .; d_gene: .; len: 12; CDR3aa: CASSDSNYGYTF; CDR3nt: TGTGCCAGTAGTGACAGTAACTATGGCTACACCTTC
j_gene: TRBJ2-2; v_gene: TRBV10-1; abundance: .; d_gene: .; len: 15; CDR3aa: CASSSGQGLAGELFF; CDR3nt: TGCGCCAGCAGTTCGGGACAGGGACTAGCCGGGGAGCTGTTTTTT
j_gene: TRBJ2-5; v_gene: TRBV5-1; abundance: .; d_gene: TRBD1; len: 15; CDR3aa: CASSLSGQGMETQYF; CDR3nt: TGCGCCAGCAGCTTGTCGGGACAGGGGATGGAGACCCAGTACTTC
j_gene: TRBJ2-7; v_gene: TRBV2; abundance: few; d_gene: .; len: 13; CDR3aa: CASSGTSSYEQYF; CDR3nt: TGTGCCAGCAGCGGAACTAGCTCCTACGAGCAGTACTTC
j_gene: TRBJ2-1; v_gene: TRBV5-6; abundance: .; d_gene: .; len: 14; CDR3aa: CASIGTGGANEQFF; CDR3nt: TGTGCCAGTATCGGGACTGGCGGGGCCAATGAGCAGTTCTTC
j_gene: TRBJ2-1; v_gene: TRBV7-9; abundance: .; d_gene: .; len: 14; CDR3aa: CASSLDSRFYEQFF; CDR3nt: TGTGCCAGCAGCTTAGACTCTAGGTTCTATGAGCAGTTCTTC
j_gene: TRBJ2-4; v_gene: TRBV10-3; abundance: .; d_gene: .; len: 11; CDR3aa: CATLSRNIQYF; CDR3nt: TGTGCCACCCTAAGTCGAAACATTCAGTACTTC
j_gene: TRBJ1-1; v_gene: TRBV29-1; abundance: .; d_gene: .; len: 13; CDR3aa: CSGRTGENTEAFF; CDR3nt: TGCAGCGGAAGGACGGGGGAAAACACTGAAGCTTTCTTT
j_gene: TRBJ1-4; v_gene: TRBV28; abundance: few; d_gene: .; len: 14; CDR3aa: CASTQGTTNEKLFF; CDR3nt: TGTGCCAGCACCCAAGGGACAACTAATGAAAAACTGTTTTTT
j_gene: TRBJ2-1; v_gene: TRBV9; abundance: .; d_gene: TRBD2; len: 16; CDR3aa: CASSARLAGAWSEQFF; CDR3nt: TGTGCCAGCAGCGCCAGACTAGCGGGAGCATGGAGTGAGCAGTTCTTC
j_gene: TRBJ2-7; v_gene: TRBV5-1; abundance: .; d_gene: .; len: 15; CDR3aa: CASSLGATAPYEQYF; CDR3nt: TGCGCCAGCAGCTTGGGGGCGACAGCTCCCTACGAGCAGTACTTC
j_gene: TRBJ1-4; v_gene: TRBV27; abundance: .; d_gene: .; len: 15; CDR3aa: CASSPRHQIGEKLFF; CDR3nt: TGTGCCAGCAGTCCCCGACACCAGATAGGGGAAAAACTGTTTTTT
j_gene: TRBJ2-7; v_gene: TRBV28; abundance: once; d_gene: TRBD1; len: 14; CDR3aa: CASSIRQGFYEQYF; CDR3nt: TGTGCCAGCAGTATCCGACAGGGCTTCTACGAGCAGTACTTC
j_gene: TRBJ2-7; v_gene: TRBV3-1/TRBV3-2; abundance: once; d_gene: .; len: 16; CDR3aa: CASRSTLATGWSEQYF; CDR3nt: TGTGCCAGCAGATCTACCCTAGCGACGGGGTGGAGCGAGCAGTACTTC
j_gene: TRBJ1-5; v_gene: TRBV6-6; abundance: many; d_gene: .; len: 15; CDR3aa: CASSYDSRINQPQHF; CDR3nt: TGTGCCAGCAGTTACGACAGCAGGATAAATCAGCCCCAGCATTTT
j_gene: TRBJ2-7; v_gene: TRBV6-1; abundance: .; d_gene: TRBD1; len: 15; CDR3aa: CASSEAWDRGREQYF; CDR3nt: TGTGCCAGCAGTGAAGCTTGGGACAGGGGTCGCGAGCAGTACTTC
j_gene: TRBJ1-1; v_gene: TRBV9; abundance: .; d_gene: .; len: 13; CDR3aa: CASTLGTNTEAFF; CDR3nt: TGTGCCAGCACCTTGGGGACAAACACTGAAGCTTTCTTT
j_gene: TRBJ2-1; v_gene: TRBV5-1; abundance: .; d_gene: .; len: 13; CDR3aa: CASSSSGYNEQFF; CDR3nt: TGCGCCAGCAGCTCCAGCGGGTACAATGAGCAGTTCTTC
j_gene: TRBJ2-7; v_gene: TRBV6-1; abundance: .; d_gene: .; len: 15; CDR3aa: CASSLTQGFGYEQYF; CDR3nt: TGTGCCAGCAGTTTAACCCAGGGGTTCGGCTACGAGCAGTACTTC
j_gene: TRBJ1-6; v_gene: TRBV5-8; abundance: .; d_gene: TRBD1; len: 16; CDR3aa: CASSLYRTGNNSPLHF; CDR3nt: TGTGCCAGCAGCTTGTATCGGACAGGGAACAATTCACCCCTCCACTTT
j_gene: TRBJ1-5; v_gene: TRBV27; abundance: .; d_gene: .; len: 12; CDR3aa: CASSFLNQPQHF; CDR3nt: TGTGCCAGCAGTTTCCTGAATCAGCCCCAGCATTTT
j_gene: TRBJ2-7; v_gene: TRBV11-2; abundance: .; d_gene: TRBD1; len: 14; CDR3aa: CASSSGQGKYEQYF; CDR3nt: TGTGCCAGCAGCTCAGGACAGGGGAAGTACGAGCAGTACTTC
j_gene: TRBJ2-7; v_gene: TRBV5-6; abundance: .; d_gene: TRBD1; len: 14; CDR3aa: CASRSTGVSYEQYF; CDR3nt: TGTGCCAGCAGATCGACAGGGGTTTCCTACGAGCAGTACTTC
j_gene: TRBJ2-7; v_gene: TRBV7-9; abundance: .; d_gene: .; len: 15; CDR3aa: CASSLGRAVTYEQYF; CDR3nt: TGTGCCAGCAGCTTAGGGCGGGCCGTGACCTACGAGCAGTACTTC
j_gene: TRBJ2-7; v_gene: TRBV10-1; abundance: .; d_gene: .; len: 13; CDR3aa: CASSESSTYEQYF; CDR3nt: TGCGCCAGCAGTGAGAGCTCCACCTACGAGCAGTACTTC
j_gene: TRBJ1-2; v_gene: TRBV12-3/TRBV12-4; abundance: .; d_gene: .; len: 13; CDR3aa: CASSPGLLYGYTF; CDR3nt: TGTGCCAGCAGTCCTGGACTGCTTTATGGCTACACCTTC
j_gene: TRBJ2-1; v_gene: TRBV6-1; abundance: few; d_gene: TRBD2; len: 15; CDR3aa: CASSETILASNEQFF; CDR3nt: TGTGCCAGCAGTGAGACTATACTAGCGTCAAATGAGCAGTTCTTC
j_gene: TRBJ2-7; v_gene: TRBV11-2; abundance: few; d_gene: .; len: 13; CDR3aa: CASSINRDLEQYF; CDR3nt: TGTGCCAGCAGCATAAACAGGGACTTAGAGCAGTACTTC
j_gene: TRBJ1-2; v_gene: TRBV9; abundance: .; d_gene: .; len: 13; CDR3aa: CASRRDSGEGYTF; CDR3nt: TGTGCCAGCAGGAGAGACAGCGGGGAAGGCTACACCTTC
j_gene: TRBJ2-1; v_gene: TRBV11-3; abundance: .; d_gene: .; len: 13; CDR3aa: CASSLDPYNEQFF; CDR3nt: TGTGCCAGCAGCTTAGATCCTTACAATGAGCAGTTCTTC
j_gene: TRBJ2-7; v_gene: TRBV6-1; abundance: .; d_gene: TRBD1; len: 13; CDR3aa: CASSEDRGYEQYF; CDR3nt: TGTGCCAGCAGTGAGGACAGGGGCTACGAGCAGTACTTC
j_gene: TRBJ1-5; v_gene: TRBV6-5; abundance: .; d_gene: TRBD1; len: 15; CDR3aa: CASTLTGGSNQPQHF; CDR3nt: TGTGCCAGCACCCTGACAGGGGGTAGCAATCAGCCCCAGCATTTT
j_gene: TRBJ2-1; v_gene: TRBV28; abundance: .; d_gene: TRBD2; len: 15; CDR3aa: CASSLPSGRANEQFF; CDR3nt: TGTGCCAGCAGTTTACCCAGCGGGAGGGCCAATGAGCAGTTCTTC
j_gene: TRBJ2-5; v_gene: TRBV19; abundance: .; d_gene: .; len: 12; CDR3aa: CASKSGVETQYF; CDR3nt: TGTGCCAGTAAATCAGGGGTAGAGACCCAGTACTTC
j_gene: TRBJ2-1; v_gene: TRBV5-1; abundance: .; d_gene: .; len: 12; CDR3aa: CASSLTLGLEFF; CDR3nt: TGCGCCAGCAGCTTGACCCTCGGACTTGAATTCTTC
j_gene: TRBJ2-1; v_gene: TRBV6-6; abundance: .; d_gene: .; len: 15; CDR3aa: CASSRTPGTYNEQFF; CDR3nt: TGTGCCAGCAGTCGGACCCCGGGTACCTACAATGAGCAGTTCTTC